The 9 T cell receptor beta chains reported below all come from one sample, sequenced in a study of early T cells in non-severe SARS-CoV-2 infection. Via MiXCR, TCRdb re-called the 5' RACE reads, giving one row per CDR3 protein. The profile shows about 68,000 distinct CDR3 sequences, roughly an eighth of them singletons. Source material: whole blood. These receptors all come from an adult who was a healthcare worker with PCR-confirmed SARS-CoV-2 infection or an uninfected control (not recorded which).

In this sample, this clonotype turned up many times. The chain uses TRBV20-1 and TRBJ1-4; the match to TRBD1 covers 8 bases. The V gene's germline CDR1 is DFQATT and CDR2 SNEGSKA (reference sequence). V was clipped by 6 bases and J by 8 bases; unmatched bases: 8. This CDR3 has 13 residues. The CDR3 DNA sequence: TGCAGTGCACCCGGACAGGGTCGGGAAAAACTGTTTTTT. Translated: CSAPGQGREKLFF.

This clonotype was detected many times. This chain connects TRBV20-1 to TRBJ2-3; D uncertain. Germline V gives CDR1 DFQATT, CDR2 SNEGSKA (reference sequence). The V end lost 0 bases, the J end lost 1 base, and 8 bases lay between the germline ends. The CDR3 loop spans 14 amino acids. The CDR3 here is CSARDAVGTDTQYF. The CDR3 nucleotides are TGCAGTGCTAGAGATGCGGTAGGCACAGATACGCAGTATTTT.

This clonotype was counted a few times. This rearrangement joins TRBV5-4 to TRBJ1-4; no firm D call. CDR1 is SGHNT, CDR2 YYREEE, per germline (reference sequence). Trimming pared 5 bases from V and 0 bases from J, leaving 2 bases between. The CDR3 runs 12 residues. The CDR3, as DNA: TGTGCCAGCAGTGCAACTAATGAAAAACTGTTTTTT. Translated: CASSATNEKLFF.

This clonotype was seen ten or more times. V gene TRBV2 combines with J gene TRBJ2-7; D may be TRBD2 (6 bases). Germline V gene data show CDR1 as SNHLY and CDR2 as FYNNEI. This CDR3 comprises 16 residues. The V end was cut by 2 bases, the J end by 4 bases, with 18 bases between. CDR3 loop: CASSESSGTEGYEQYF. In DNA, the CDR3 is TGTGCCAGCAGTGAATCCTCCGGGACGGAGGGATACGAGCAGTACTTC.

This clonotype has only a few counts. The chain employs TRBV28 and TRBJ2-7; tentatively, D is TRBD1 (5 bases). CDR3 length equals 15 residues. CDR1 MDHEN and CDR2 SYDVKM come from the germline V gene. V gave up 7 bases and J gave up 2 bases, with 18 bases separating them. As DNA, the CDR3 is TGTGCCAGCAATCCCCCCGGACATAAAGCCTACGAGCAGTACTTC. It specifies CASNPPGHKAYEQYF. The full variable domain, its missing parts supplied by reference TRBV28 and TRBJ2-7, is DVKVTQSSRYLVKRTGEKVFLECVQDMDHENMFWYRQDPGLGLRLIYFSYDVKMKEKGDIPEGYSVSREKKERFSLILESASTNQTSMYLCASNPPGHKAYEQYFGPGTRLTVT.

In its sample, this clonotype was seen many times. The V gene is TRBV4-1, the J gene TRBJ1-2; D may be TRBD1 (6 bases). Germline V lookup: CDR1 MGHRA, CDR2 YSYEKL. CDR3 length: 19 amino acids. V lost 2 bases and J lost 3, with 25 bases in between. The chain's CDR3 is CASSQPTWTGQTFDYGYTF. DNA for the CDR3: TGCGCCAGCAGCCAACCAACCTGGACTGGACAGACGTTTGACTATGGCTACACCTTC.

This clonotype was found many times. The J gene is TRBJ1-1, the V gene TRBV18, with 12 bases lining up with TRBD1. V shed 3 bases and J 5 bases; nucleotides not matched to a gene: 4. The CDR3 runs to 15 residues. The V gene's germline CDR1 is KGHSH and CDR2 LQKENI. CDR3 sequence reads: CASSPGQGARTEAFF. The CDR3 nucleotides read TGTGCCAGCTCACCGGGACAGGGGGCGAGGACTGAAGCTTTCTTT.

This clonotype was detected ten times or more. The J gene is TRBJ2-1, the V gene TRBV4-3; D possibly corresponds to TRBD1 (6 bases). Trimming shortened V by 2 bases and J by 10 bases, and 15 bases separated the two germline ends. The germline CDR1 and CDR2 sequences are LGHNA and YSLEER. The CDR3 totals 14 residues. CDR3 coding DNA: TGCGCCAGCAGCCAACGACAAGGGGGACGCGAGCAGTTCTTC. Protein: CASSQRQGGREQFF.

This rearrangement joins TRBV27 to TRBJ1-5, with D uncertain. This CDR3 has 12 residues. Trimming left V 3 bases short and J 7 bases short, with 7 bases between. Germline CDR1 reads MNHEY; CDR2 reads SMNVEV (reference sequence). The CDR3 spells CASSFIGQPQHF. In nucleotides, the CDR3 is TGTGCCAGCAGTTTCATAGGGCAGCCCCAGCATTTT.